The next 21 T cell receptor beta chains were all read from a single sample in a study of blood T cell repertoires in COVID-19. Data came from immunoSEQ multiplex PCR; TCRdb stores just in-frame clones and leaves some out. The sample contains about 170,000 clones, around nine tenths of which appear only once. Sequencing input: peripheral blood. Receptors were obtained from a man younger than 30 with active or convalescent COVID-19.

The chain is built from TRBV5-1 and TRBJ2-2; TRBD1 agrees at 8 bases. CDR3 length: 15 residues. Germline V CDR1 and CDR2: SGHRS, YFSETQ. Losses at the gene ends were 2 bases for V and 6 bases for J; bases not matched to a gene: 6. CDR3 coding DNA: TGCGCCAGCAGCTTTCCGGGACAGGACGCCGGGGAGCTGTTTTTT. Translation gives CASSFPGQDAGELFF.

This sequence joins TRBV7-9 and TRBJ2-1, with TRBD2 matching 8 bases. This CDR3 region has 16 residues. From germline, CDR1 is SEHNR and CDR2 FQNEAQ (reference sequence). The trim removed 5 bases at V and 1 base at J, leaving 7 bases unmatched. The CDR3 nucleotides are TGTGCCAGCAGCCGTGATAGCGGGGTATCCTACAATGAGCAGTTCTTC. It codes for CASSRDSGVSYNEQFF.

CDR3 sequence: CASSPTSTNEQFF. CDR3 nucleotides: TGTGCCAGCAGTCCTACTAGCACCAATGAGCAGTTCTTC. The gene calls are TRBV7-9 and TRBJ2-1; perhaps TRBD2 as D (6 bases). Germline V CDR1 and CDR2: SEHNR, FQNEAQ (reference sequence). V lost 6 bases and J lost 6, with 12 bases in between. CDR3 length: 13 residues.

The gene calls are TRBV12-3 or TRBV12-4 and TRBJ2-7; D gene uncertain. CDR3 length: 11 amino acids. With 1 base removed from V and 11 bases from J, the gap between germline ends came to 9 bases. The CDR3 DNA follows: TGTGCCAGCAGTTTAGGGGCCATGGAGTACTTC. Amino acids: CASSLGAMEYF.

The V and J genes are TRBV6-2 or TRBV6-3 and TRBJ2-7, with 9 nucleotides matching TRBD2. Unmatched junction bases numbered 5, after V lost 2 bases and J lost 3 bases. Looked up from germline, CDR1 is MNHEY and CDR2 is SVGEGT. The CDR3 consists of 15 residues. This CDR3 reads CASSYGEREDYEQYF. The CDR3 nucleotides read TGTGCCAGCAGTTACGGCGAGCGGGAGGACTACGAGCAGTACTTC.

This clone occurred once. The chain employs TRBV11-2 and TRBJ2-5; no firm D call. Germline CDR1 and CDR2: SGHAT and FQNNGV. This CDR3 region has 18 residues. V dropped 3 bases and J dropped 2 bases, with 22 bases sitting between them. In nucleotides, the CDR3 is TGTGCCAGCAGCTTTGGTGTGTTCTTTGTGTCTAGACAAGAGACCCAGTACTTC. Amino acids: CASSFGVFFVSRQETQYF.

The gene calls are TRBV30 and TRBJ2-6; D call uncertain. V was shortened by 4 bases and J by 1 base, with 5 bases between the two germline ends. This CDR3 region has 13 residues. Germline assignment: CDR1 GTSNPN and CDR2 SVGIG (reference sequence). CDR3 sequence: CAWTVSGANVLTF. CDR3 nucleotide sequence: TGTGCCTGGACCGTATCTGGGGCCAACGTCCTGACTTTC.

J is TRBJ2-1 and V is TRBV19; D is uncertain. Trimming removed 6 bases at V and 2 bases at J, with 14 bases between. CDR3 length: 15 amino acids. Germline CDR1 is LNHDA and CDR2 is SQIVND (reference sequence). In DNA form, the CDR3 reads TGTGCCAGTAGCCTCTCGACGGAGACCTACAATGAGCAGTTCTTC. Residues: CASSLSTETYNEQFF. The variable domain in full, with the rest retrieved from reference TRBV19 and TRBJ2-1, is DGGITQSPKYLFRKEGQNVTLSCEQNLNHDAMYWYRQDPGQGLRLIYYSQIVNDFQKGDIAEGYSVSREKKESFPLTVTSAQKNPTAFYLCASSLSTETYNEQFFGPGTRLTVL.

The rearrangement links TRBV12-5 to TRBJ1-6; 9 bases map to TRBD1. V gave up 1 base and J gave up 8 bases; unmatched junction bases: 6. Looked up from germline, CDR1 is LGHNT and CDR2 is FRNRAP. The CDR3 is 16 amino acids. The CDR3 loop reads CASGLGPGQGHSPLHF. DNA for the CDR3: TGTGCTAGTGGTTTGGGACCGGGACAGGGCCATTCACCCCTCCACTTT.

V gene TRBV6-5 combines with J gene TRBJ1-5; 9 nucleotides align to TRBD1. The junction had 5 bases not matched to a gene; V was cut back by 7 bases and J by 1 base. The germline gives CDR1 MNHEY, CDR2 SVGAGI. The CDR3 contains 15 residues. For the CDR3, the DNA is TGTGCCAGCATAGGGACAGGGCAGAGCAATCAGCCCCAGCATTTT. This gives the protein CASIGTGQSNQPQHF.

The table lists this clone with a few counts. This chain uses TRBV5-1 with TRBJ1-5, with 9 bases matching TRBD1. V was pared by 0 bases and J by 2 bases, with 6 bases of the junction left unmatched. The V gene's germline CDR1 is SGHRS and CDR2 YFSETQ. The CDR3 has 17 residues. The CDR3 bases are TGCGCCAGCAGCTTGGGTACAGGGGGCCTGGGCAATCAGCCCCAGCATTTT. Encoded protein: CASSLGTGGLGNQPQHF.

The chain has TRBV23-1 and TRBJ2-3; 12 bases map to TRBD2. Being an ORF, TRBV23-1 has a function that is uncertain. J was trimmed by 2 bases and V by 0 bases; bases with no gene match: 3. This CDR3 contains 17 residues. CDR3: CASSQSTSGGDTDTQYF. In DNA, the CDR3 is TGCGCCAGCAGTCAATCGACTAGCGGGGGCGACACAGATACGCAGTATTTT.

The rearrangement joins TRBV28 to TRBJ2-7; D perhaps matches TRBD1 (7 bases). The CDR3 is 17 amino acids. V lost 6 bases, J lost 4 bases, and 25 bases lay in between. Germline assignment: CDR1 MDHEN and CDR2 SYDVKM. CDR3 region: CASSQAGTAFSPYEQYV. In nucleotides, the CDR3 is TGTGCCAGCAGCCAGGCGGGGACAGCATTCTCCCCGTACGAGCAGTACGTC.

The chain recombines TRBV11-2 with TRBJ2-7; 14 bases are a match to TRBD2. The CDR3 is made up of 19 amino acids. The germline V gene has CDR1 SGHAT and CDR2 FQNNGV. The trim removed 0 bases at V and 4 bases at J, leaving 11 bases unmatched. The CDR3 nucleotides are TGTGCCAGCAGCTTAGATCTTGGGCTGACTAGCGGGGGGGCTTACGAGCAGTACGTC. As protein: CASSLDLGLTSGGAYEQYV.

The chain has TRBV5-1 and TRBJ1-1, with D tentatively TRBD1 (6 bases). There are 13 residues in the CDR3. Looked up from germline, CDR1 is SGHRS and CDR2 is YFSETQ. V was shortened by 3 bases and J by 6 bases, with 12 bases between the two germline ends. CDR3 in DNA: TGCGCCAGCAGCTCGGACAGTTTGGCTGAAGCTTTCTTT. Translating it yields CASSSDSLAEAFF.

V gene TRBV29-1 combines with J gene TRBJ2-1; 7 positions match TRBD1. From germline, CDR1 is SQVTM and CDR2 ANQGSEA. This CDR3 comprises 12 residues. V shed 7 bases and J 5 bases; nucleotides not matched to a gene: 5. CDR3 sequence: CSEDRYDNEQFF. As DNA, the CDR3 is TGCAGCGAGGACAGGTACGACAATGAGCAGTTCTTC.

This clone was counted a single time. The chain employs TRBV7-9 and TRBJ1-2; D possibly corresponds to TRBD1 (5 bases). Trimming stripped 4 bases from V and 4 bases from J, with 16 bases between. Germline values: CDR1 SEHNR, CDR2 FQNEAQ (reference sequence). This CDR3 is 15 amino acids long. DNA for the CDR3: TGTGCCAGCAGCTATCAACCGCAGGGAACCTATGGCTACACCTTC. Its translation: CASSYQPQGTYGYTF. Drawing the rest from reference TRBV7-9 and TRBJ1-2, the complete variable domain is DTGVSQNPRHKITKRGQNVTFRCDPISEHNRLYWYRQTLGQGPEFLTYFQNEAQLEKSRLLSDRFSAERPKGSFSTLEIQRTEQGDSAMYLCASSYQPQGTYGYTFGSGTRLTVV.

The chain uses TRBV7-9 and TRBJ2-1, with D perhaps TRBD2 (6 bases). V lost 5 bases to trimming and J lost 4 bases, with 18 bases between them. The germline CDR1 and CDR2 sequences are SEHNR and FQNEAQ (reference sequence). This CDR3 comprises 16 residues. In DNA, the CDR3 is TGTGCCAGCAGCCCCCGGTGGGGTAGCGGATACAATGAGCAGTTCTTC. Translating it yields CASSPRWGSGYNEQFF.

The CDR3 loop is CASRDLQGGNTEAFF. As DNA, the CDR3 is TGTGCCAGCAGAGACCTACAGGGGGGGAACACTGAAGCTTTCTTT. The chain couples TRBV2 to TRBJ1-1, with TRBD1 identical over 8 bases. The CDR3 consists of 15 residues. Germline CDR1 reads SNHLY; CDR2 reads FYNNEI. J was trimmed by 1 base and V by 6 bases; bases with no gene match: 7.

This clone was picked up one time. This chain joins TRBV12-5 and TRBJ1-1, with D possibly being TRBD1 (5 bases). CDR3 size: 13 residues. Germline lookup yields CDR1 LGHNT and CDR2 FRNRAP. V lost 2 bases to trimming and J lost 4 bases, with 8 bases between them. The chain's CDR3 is CASGLMTATEAFF. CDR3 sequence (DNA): TGTGCTAGTGGTTTGATGACAGCCACTGAAGCTTTCTTT.

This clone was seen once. The CDR3 nucleotides read TGTGCCAGCACCGGATGGGGGCCTAACTATGGCTACACCTTC. Its protein product is CASTGWGPNYGYTF. This rearrangement joins TRBV6-5 to TRBJ1-2; the D gene is possibly TRBD1 (6 bases). The V gene's germline CDR1 is MNHEY and CDR2 SVGAGI. Trimming shortened V by 7 bases and J by 0 bases, and 12 bases separated the two germline ends. CDR3 size: 14 residues.